This is a list of T cell receptor beta chains from one sample in a study of blood T cell repertoires in COVID-19. Here immunoSEQ multiplex PCR was the method, and the copy in TCRdb shows in-frame clones only, minus some. The sample lists fewer than 200,000 clones; roughly 83% were seen once. Sequencing was done on a sample of PBMCs or T cells enriched from blood (not recorded which). These receptor sequences come from a woman between 45 and 65 years old who had recovered from COVID-19. Both conserved end residues are part of each CDR3. D genes are given only for firm matches. Clone sizes are given selectively: once, few, many, or a class where the clone is expanded.

once | NA | TRBJ1-2 | TRBV4-2 | CASSQDLKGHGGLSAGYTF | TGTGCCAGCAGCCAAGATCTTAAGGGGCACGGGGGGCTCTCCGCTGGCTACACCTTC
NA | NA | TRBJ2-3 | TRBV7-8 | CASSLLGETDTQYF | TGTGCCAGCAGCTTATTGGGCGAAACAGATACGCAGTATTTT
NA | NA | TRBJ2-3 | TRBV11-3 | CASSRDWPGPTDTQYF | TGTGCCAGCAGCCGGGACTGGCCCGGACCCACAGATACGCAGTATTTT
NA | NA | TRBJ1-2 | TRBV12-3/TRBV12-4 | CASSARRLYGYTF | TGTGCCAGCAGTGCCCGGCGGCTCTATGGCTACACCTTC
NA | NA | TRBJ1-4 | TRBV5-1 | CASSLPGEPEKLFF | TGCGCCAGCAGCTTGCCGGGGGAACCAGAAAAACTGTTTTTT
NA | TRBD1 | TRBJ1-5 | TRBV19 | CASSNRQGVEPQHF | TGTGCCAGTAGCAACCGACAGGGTGTGGAGCCCCAGCATTTT
NA | TRBD2 | TRBJ2-4 | TRBV2 | CASSLGLAGGSMW | TGTGCCAGCAGTCTCGGACTAGCGGGGGGGTCGATGTGG
NA | TRBD1 | TRBJ1-2 | TRBV29-1 | CSVGQNLYGYTF | TGCAGCGTGGGACAGAACCTCTATGGCTACACCTTC
NA | NA | TRBJ1-4 | TRBV12-3/TRBV12-4 | CASSPRAEKLFF | TGTGCCAGCAGTCCTAGAGCTGAAAAACTGTTTTTT
NA | TRBD1 | TRBJ1-5 | TRBV10-1 | CASSEGQGYNQPQHF | TGCGCCAGCAGTGAGGGACAGGGCTACAATCAGCCCCAGCATTTT
NA | NA | TRBJ1-2 | TRBV12-3/TRBV12-4 | CALSGGAYGYTF | TGTGCCCTCAGTGGGGGGGCTTATGGCTACACCTTC
once | NA | TRBJ2-2 | TRBV7-2 | CASAQRGSLNGGELFF | TGTGCCAGCGCCCAACGGGGGTCCCTGAACGGCGGGGAGCTGTTTTTT
NA | NA | TRBJ1-3 | TRBV28 | CASSPSGARNTIYF | TGTGCCAGCAGCCCGAGCGGGGCAAGAAACACCATATATTTT
once | TRBD2 | TRBJ2-1 | TRBV9 | CASSVDLAGGYNEQFF | TGTGCCAGCAGCGTAGACCTAGCGGGAGGCTACAATGAGCAGTTCTTC
NA | NA | TRBJ1-1 | TRBV11-2 | CASSPTPAPQGHTEAFF | TGTGCCAGCAGCCCCACCCCGGCACCTCAGGGGCACACTGAAGCTTTCTTT
NA | NA | TRBJ2-5 | TRBV7-2 | CASSLDRRTAAKTQYF | TGTGCCAGCAGCTTAGATAGACGGACAGCTGCGAAGACCCAGTACTTC
NA | TRBD1 | TRBJ2-6 | TRBV6-5 | CASSRDRPGANVLTF | TGTGCCAGCAGTCGGGACAGGCCTGGGGCCAACGTCCTGACTTTC
NA | NA | TRBJ1-3 | TRBV27 | CASRADSGNTIYF | TGTGCCAGCAGAGCGGACTCTGGAAACACCATATATTTT
NA | TRBD1 | TRBJ1-6 | TRBV7-2 | CASSRDRHNSPLHF | TGTGCCAGCAGCCGGGACAGGCATAATTCACCCCTCCACTTT
NA | TRBD2 | TRBJ2-1 | TRBV4-1 | CASSQGSLAGGLYEQFF | TGCGCCAGCAGCCAAGGATCACTAGCGGGGGGGCTTTATGAGCAGTTCTTC
NA | NA | TRBJ2-1 | TRBV6-5 | CASSYDVWTGNEQFF | TGTGCCAGCAGTTACGACGTTTGGACTGGGAATGAGCAGTTCTTC
NA | NA | TRBJ1-1 | TRBV6-2/TRBV6-3 | CASSYPERTEAFF | TGTGCCAGCAGTTACCCCGAGAGGACTGAAGCTTTCTTT
NA | TRBD1 | TRBJ2-3 | TRBV29-1 | CSVLRGRGSTDTQYF | TGCAGCGTGCTCAGGGGGCGCGGAAGCACAGATACGCAGTATTTT